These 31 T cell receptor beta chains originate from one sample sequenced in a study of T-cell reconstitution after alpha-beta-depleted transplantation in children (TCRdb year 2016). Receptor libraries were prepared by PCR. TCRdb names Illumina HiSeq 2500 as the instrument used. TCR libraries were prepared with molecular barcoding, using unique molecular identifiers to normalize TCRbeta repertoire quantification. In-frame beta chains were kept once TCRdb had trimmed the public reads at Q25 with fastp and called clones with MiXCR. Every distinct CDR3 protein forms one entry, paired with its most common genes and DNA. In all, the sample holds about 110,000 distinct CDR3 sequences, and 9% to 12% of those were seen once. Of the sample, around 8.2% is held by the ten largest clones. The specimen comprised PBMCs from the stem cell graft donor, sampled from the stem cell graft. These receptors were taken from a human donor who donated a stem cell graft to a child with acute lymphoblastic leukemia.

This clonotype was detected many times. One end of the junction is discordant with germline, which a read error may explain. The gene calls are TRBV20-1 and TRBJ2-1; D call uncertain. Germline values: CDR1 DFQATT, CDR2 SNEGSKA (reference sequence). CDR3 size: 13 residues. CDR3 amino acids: CSVPSSSYNEQFF. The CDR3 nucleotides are TGCAGTGTACCGTCGAGCTCCTACAATGAGCAGTTCTTT.

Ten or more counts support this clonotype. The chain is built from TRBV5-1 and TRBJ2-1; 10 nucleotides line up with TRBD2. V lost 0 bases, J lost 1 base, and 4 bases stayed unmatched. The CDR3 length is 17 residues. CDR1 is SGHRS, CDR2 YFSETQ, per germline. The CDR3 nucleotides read TGCGCCAGCAGCTTGGCTACTAGCGGGATGTCCTACAATGAGCAGTTCTTC. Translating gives CASSLATSGMSYNEQFF.

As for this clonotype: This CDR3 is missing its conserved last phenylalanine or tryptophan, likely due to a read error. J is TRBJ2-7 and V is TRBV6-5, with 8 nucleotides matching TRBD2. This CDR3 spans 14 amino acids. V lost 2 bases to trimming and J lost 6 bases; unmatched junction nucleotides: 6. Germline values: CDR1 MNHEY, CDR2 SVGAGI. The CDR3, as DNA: TGTGCCAGCAGTTACAGCGGGGGTCCTCCCGAGCAGTACTCC. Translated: CASSYSGGPPEQYS.

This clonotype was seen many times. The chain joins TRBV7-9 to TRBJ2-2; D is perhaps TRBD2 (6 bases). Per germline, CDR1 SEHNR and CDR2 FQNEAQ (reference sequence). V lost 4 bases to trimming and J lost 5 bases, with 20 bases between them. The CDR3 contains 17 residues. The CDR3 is CASSSAGRTLVTGELFF. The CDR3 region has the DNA TGTGCCAGCAGCTCGGCGGGACGGACCCTGGTAACCGGGGAGCTGTTTTTT.

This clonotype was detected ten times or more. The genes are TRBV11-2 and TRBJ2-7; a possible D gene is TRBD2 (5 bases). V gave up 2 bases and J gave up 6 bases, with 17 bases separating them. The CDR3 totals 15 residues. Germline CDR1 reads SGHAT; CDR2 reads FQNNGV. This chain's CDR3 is CASSLNVGLAAEQYF. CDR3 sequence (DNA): TGTGCCAGCAGCTTAAATGTCGGGCTAGCTGCCGAGCAGTACTTC.

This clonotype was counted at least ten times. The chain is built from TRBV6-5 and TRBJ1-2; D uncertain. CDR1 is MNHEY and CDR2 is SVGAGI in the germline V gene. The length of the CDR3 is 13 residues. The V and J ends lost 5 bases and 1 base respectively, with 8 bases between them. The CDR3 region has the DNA TGTGCCAGCAGTCGAGGGATTAACTATGGCTACACCTTC. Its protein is CASSRGINYGYTF.

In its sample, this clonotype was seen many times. This CDR3 is CSVERRQGTYEQYF. Written as DNA, the CDR3 is TGCAGCGTTGAACGGCGACAGGGGACCTACGAGCAGTACTTC. The chain carries TRBV29-1 and TRBJ2-7; TRBD1 matches 8 bases. Unmatched junction bases numbered 5, after V lost 2 bases and J lost 2 bases. The CDR3 runs to 14 residues. CDR1 SQVTM and CDR2 ANQGSEA come from the germline V gene.

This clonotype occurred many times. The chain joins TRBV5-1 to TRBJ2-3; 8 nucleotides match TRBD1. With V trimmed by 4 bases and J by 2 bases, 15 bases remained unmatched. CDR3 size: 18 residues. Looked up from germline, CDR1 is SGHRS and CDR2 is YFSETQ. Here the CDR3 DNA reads TGCGCCAGCAGCCCCCAAACGTCCGGGACAGGATACACAGATACGCAGTATTTT. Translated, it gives CASSPQTSGTGYTDTQYF.

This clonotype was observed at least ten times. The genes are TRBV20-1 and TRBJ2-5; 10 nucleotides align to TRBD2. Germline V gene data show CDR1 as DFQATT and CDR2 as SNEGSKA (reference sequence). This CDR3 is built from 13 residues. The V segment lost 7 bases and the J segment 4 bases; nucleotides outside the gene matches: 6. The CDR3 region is CSGVAGGRETQYF. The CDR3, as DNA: TGCAGTGGGGTAGCGGGGGGAAGAGAGACCCAGTACTTC.

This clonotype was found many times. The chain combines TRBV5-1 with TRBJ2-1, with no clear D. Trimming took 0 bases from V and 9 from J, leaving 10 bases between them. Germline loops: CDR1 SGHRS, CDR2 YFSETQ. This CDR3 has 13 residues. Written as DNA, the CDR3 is TGCGCCAGCAGCTTGGTTATAGGCAGTGAGCAGTTCTTC. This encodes CASSLVIGSEQFF. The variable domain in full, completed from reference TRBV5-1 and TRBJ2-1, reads KAGVTQTPRYLIKTRGQQVTLSCSPISGHRSVSWYQQTPGQGLQFLFEYFSETQRNKGNFPGRFSGRQFSNSRSEMNVSTLELGDSALYLCASSLVIGSEQFFGPGTRLTVL.

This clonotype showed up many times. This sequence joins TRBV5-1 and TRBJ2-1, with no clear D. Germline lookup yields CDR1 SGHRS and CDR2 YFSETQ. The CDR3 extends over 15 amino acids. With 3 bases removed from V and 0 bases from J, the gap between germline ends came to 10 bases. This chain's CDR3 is CASSSQTRSYNEQFF. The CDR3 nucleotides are TGCGCCAGCAGCTCCCAAACCCGCTCCTACAATGAGCAGTTCTTC.

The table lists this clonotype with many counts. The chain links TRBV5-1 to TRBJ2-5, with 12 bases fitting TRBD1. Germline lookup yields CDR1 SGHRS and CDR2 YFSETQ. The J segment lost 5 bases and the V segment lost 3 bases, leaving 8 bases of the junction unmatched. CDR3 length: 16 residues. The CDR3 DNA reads TGCGCCAGCAGCTCTTACCGGGACAGGGGGCGGGAGACCCAGTACTTC. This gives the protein CASSSYRDRGRETQYF.

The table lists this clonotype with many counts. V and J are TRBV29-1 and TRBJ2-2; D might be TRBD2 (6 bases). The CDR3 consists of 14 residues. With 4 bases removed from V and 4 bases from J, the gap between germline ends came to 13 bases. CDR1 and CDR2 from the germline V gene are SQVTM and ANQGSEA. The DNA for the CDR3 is TGCAGCGTTGTTGACGGAGCGGGCACCGGGGAGCTGTTTTTT. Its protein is CSVVDGAGTGELFF.

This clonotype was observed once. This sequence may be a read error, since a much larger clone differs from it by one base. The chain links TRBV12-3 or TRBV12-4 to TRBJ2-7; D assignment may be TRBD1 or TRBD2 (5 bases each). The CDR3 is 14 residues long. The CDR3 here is CASSWDQGPYDQYF. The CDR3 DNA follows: TGTGCCAGCAGTTGGGACCAGGGTCCTTACGATCAGTACTTC.

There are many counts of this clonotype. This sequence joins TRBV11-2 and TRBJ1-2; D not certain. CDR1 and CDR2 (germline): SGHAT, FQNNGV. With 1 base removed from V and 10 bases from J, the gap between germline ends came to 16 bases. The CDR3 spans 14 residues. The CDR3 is CASSLVGPEVSYTF. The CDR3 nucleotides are TGTGCCAGCAGCTTAGTTGGGCCGGAGGTATCCTACACCTTC.

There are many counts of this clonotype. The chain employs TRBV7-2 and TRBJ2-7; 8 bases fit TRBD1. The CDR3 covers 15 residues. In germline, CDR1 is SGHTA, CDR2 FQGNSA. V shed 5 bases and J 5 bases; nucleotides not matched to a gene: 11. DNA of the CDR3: TGTGCCAGCAGCCCCCTAATCGGACAGGGCCACGAGCAGTACTTC. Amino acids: CASSPLIGQGHEQYF. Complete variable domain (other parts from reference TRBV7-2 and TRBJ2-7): GAGVSQSPSNKVTEKGKDVELRCDPISGHTALYWYRQSLGQGLEFLIYFQGNSAPDKSGLPSDRFSAERTGGSVSTLTIQRTQQEDSAVYLCASSPLIGQGHEQYFGPGTRLTVT.

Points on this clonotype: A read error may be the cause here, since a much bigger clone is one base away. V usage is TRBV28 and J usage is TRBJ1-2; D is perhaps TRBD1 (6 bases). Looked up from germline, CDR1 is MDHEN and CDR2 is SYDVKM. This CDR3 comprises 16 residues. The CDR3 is CATSWPRGGEGYGYTF. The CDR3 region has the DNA TGTGCCACCAGTTGGCCCAGGGGCGGGGAGGGCTATGGCTACACCTTC.

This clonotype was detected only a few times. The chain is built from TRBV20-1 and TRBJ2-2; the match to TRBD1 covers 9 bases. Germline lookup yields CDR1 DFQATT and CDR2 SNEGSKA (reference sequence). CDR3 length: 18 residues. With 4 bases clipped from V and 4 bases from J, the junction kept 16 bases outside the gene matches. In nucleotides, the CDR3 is TGCAGTGCTAAACTCCCATCGGGACAGGGATGGGGCACCGGGGAGCTGTTTTTT. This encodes CSAKLPSGQGWGTGELFF.

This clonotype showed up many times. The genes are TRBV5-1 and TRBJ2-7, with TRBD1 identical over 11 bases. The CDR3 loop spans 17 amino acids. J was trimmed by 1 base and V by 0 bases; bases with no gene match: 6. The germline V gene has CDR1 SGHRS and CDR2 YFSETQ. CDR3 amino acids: CASSLGTGGLASYEQYF. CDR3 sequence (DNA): TGCGCCAGCAGCTTGGGGACAGGGGGCCTAGCGTCCTACGAGCAGTACTTC. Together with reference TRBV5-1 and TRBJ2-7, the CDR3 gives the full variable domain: KAGVTQTPRYLIKTRGQQVTLSCSPISGHRSVSWYQQTPGQGLQFLFEYFSETQRNKGNFPGRFSGRQFSNSRSEMNVSTLELGDSALYLCASSLGTGGLASYEQYFGPGTRLTVT.

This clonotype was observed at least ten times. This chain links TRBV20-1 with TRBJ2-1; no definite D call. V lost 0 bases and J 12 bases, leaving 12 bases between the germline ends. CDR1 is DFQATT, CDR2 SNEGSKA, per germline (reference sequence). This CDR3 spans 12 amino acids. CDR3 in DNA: TGCAGTGCTAGAGATCCAGTCCGAAGGCAGTTCTTC. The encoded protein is CSARDPVRRQFF.

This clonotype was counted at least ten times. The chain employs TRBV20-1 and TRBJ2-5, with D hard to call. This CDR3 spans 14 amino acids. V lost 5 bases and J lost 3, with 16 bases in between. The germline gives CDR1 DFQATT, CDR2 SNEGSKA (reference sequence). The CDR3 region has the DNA TGCAGTGCTGTCCCGGGCACCGCCGAAGAGACCCAGTACTTC. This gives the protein CSAVPGTAEETQYF.

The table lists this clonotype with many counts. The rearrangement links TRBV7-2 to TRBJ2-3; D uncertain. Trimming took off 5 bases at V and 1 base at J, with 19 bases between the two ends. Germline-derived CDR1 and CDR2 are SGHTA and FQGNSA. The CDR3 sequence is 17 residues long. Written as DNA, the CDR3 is TGTGCCAGCAGCCGTTCGGGCAGGACCACTGGCACAGATACGCAGTATTTT. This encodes CASSRSGRTTGTDTQYF.

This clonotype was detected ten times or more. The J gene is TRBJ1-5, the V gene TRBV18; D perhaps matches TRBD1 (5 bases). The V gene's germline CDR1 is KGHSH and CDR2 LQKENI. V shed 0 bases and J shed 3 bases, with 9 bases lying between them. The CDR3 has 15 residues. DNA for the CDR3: TGTGCCAGCTCACCACCGGGGGGGGACAATCAGCCCCAGCATTTT. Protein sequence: CASSPPGGDNQPQHF.

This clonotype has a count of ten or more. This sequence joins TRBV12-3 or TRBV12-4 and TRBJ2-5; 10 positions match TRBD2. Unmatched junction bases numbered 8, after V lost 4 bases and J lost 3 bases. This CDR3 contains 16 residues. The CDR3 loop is CASSWRLAGVKETQYF. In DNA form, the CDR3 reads TGTGCCAGCAGTTGGAGGCTAGCGGGGGTTAAAGAGACCCAGTACTTC.

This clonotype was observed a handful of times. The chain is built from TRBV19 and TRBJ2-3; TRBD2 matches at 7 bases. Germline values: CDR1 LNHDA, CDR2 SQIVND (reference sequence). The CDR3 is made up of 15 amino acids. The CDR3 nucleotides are TGTGCGACCTCGGGGCTAGCGGAGAGCACAGATACGCAGTATTTT. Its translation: CATSGLAESTDTQYF.

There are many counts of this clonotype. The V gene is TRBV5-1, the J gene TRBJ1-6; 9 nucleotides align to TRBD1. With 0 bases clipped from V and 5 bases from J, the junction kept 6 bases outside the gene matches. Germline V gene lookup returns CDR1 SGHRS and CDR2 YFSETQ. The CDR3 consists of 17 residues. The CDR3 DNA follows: TGCGCCAGCAGCTTGGTGGGACAGGGAGAAGATAATTCACCCCTCCACTTT. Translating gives CASSLVGQGEDNSPLHF.

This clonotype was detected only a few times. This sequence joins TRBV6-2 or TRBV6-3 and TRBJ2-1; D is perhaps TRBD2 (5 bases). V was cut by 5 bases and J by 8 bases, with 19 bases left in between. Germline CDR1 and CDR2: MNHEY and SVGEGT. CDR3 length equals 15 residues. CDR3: CASSTPGLAVDEQFF. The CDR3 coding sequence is TGTGCCAGCAGTACCCCTGGGCTAGCCGTGGATGAGCAGTTCTTC.

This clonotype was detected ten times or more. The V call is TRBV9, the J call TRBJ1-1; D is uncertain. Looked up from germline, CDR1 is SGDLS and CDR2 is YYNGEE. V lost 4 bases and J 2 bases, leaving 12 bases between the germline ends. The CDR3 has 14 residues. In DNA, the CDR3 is TGTGCCAGCAGCCCGATGGCCGCTAACACTGAAGCTTTCTTT. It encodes CASSPMAANTEAFF. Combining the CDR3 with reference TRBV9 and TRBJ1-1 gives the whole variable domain DSGVTQTPKHLITATGQRVTLRCSPRSGDLSVYWYQQSLDQGLQFLIQYYNGEERAKGNILERFSAQQFPDLHSELNLSSLELGDSALYFCASSPMAANTEAFFGQGTRLTVV.

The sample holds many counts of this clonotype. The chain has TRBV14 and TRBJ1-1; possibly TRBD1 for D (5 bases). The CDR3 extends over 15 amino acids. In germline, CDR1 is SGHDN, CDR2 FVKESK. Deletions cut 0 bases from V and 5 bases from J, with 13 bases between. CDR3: CASSQERRARTEAFF. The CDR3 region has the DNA TGTGCCAGCAGCCAAGAGCGCAGGGCGAGGACTGAAGCTTTCTTT.

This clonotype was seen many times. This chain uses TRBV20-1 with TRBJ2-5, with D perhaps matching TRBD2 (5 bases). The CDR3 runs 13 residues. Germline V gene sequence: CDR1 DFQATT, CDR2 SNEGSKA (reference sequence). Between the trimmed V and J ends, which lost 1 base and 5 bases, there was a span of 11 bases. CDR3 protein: CSARVGNIETQYF. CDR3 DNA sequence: TGCAGTGCTAGAGTCGGGAATATCGAGACCCAGTACTTC.

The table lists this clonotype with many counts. Here the CDR3 reads CSVLESSYNSPLHF. The DNA for the CDR3 is TGCAGCGTTTTGGAGAGCTCCTATAATTCACCCCTCCACTTT. The J gene is TRBJ1-6, the V gene TRBV29-1; D is undetermined. V lost 5 bases and J 0 bases, leaving 8 bases between the germline ends. There are 14 residues in the CDR3. Germline CDR1 reads SQVTM; CDR2 reads ANQGSEA.